This passage covers 16 T cell receptor beta chains from one sample sequenced in a study of Ad26.COV2.S vaccination and SARS-CoV-2 variants (dated by TCRdb to about 2021). Library preparation was by the immunoSEQ multiplex PCR assay. Drawn from immuneACCESS, this table holds only the in-frame rearrangements with V and J called that TCRdb kept. Clones are partly lost; checked studies trace under half to an unresolved V gene and leave the rest unexplained. The sample yields around 450,000 clones; 75% to 90% were counted once. 2.5% to 3% of the sample goes to the ten largest clones. According to the study, the label for this sample's treatment or condition signals: approximately 18 received Ad26.COV2.S at low or high dose, single or two shots; about 5 received placebo; per-sample allocation not given. Repertoires of vaccine and placebo recipients were sequenced from samples taken on day 63 after the first injection.

The starting material was peripheral blood, obtained in a trial of Ad26.COV2.S vaccine versus placebo. These TCRs come from a person between 18 and 65 years old who received the Ad26.COV2.S COVID-19 vaccine or a placebo.

J is TRBJ1-3 and V is TRBV29-1, with D hard to call. Germline CDR1 reads SQVTM; CDR2 reads ANQGSEA. Trimming pared 5 bases from V and 0 bases from J, leaving 8 bases between. This CDR3 comprises 13 residues. CDR3 bases: TGCAGCGTTCAGGTCTTCTCTGGAAACACCATATATTTT. It codes for CSVQVFSGNTIYF.

The V call is TRBV11-3, the J call TRBJ2-2; D remains unclear. The CDR3 sequence is 14 residues long. Germline CDR1 and CDR2: SGHNT and YENEEA. Trimming cost V 7 bases and J 1 base, with 10 bases left between them. The CDR3 nucleotides are TGTGCCAGCACAAACAAAATGAACACCGGGGAGCTGTTTTTT. Encoded protein: CASTNKMNTGELFF. Full variable domain (outside the CDR3, taken from reference TRBV11-3 and TRBJ2-2): EAGVVQSPRYKIIEKKQPVAFWCNPISGHNTLYWYLQNLGQGPELLIRYENEEAVDDSQLPKDRFSAERLKGVDSTLKIQPAELGDSAVYLCASTNKMNTGELFFGEGSRLTVL.

The J gene is TRBJ2-2, the V gene TRBV19, with unresolved D. V lost 5 bases to trimming and J lost 2 bases, with 12 bases between them. Germline V gene data show CDR1 as LNHDA and CDR2 as SQIVND (reference sequence). The CDR3 spans 15 residues. CDR3 in DNA: TGTGCCAGTAGTCCCCGACAACAAAACACCGGGGAGCTGTTTTTT. Protein product: CASSPRQQNTGELFF.

The rearrangement links TRBV7-9 to TRBJ1-6, with 7 nucleotides matching TRBD1. From germline, CDR1 is SEHNR and CDR2 FQNEAQ (reference sequence). V trimming: 5 bases; J trimming: 10 bases; junction bases outside the gene matches: 11. The CDR3 covers 15 residues. CDR3 in amino acids: CASSPPTGSGSPLHF. As DNA, the CDR3 is TGTGCCAGCAGCCCACCGACAGGGTCGGGCTCACCCCTCCACTTT.

The gene calls are TRBV4-3 and TRBJ2-3; 9 positions agree with TRBD2. Losses at the gene ends were 0 bases for V and 3 bases for J; bases not matched to a gene: 7. Per the germline V gene, CDR1 is LGHNA and CDR2 is YSLEER. The CDR3 runs to 17 residues. The CDR3 reads CASSQDALAGKTDTQYF. CDR3 nucleotides: TGCGCCAGCAGCCAAGACGCACTAGCGGGCAAGACAGATACGCAGTATTTT.

The chain links TRBV9 to TRBJ2-5, with 10 bases that match TRBD2. V shed 0 bases and J 4 bases; nucleotides not matched to a gene: 6. Germline values: CDR1 SGDLS, CDR2 YYNGEE. This CDR3 is built from 16 residues. The CDR3 nucleotides are TGTGCCAGCAGCGTAGTAGGAGCGGGAGGGCCAGAGACCCAGTACTTC. Its protein product is CASSVVGAGGPETQYF.

The chain is built from TRBV9 and TRBJ2-5; 8 bases align to TRBD2. The CDR3 loop spans 15 amino acids. The germline CDR1 and CDR2 sequences are SGDLS and YYNGEE. The V gene end was trimmed by 0 bases and the J gene end by 5 bases; junction bases not matched to a gene: 6. The DNA for the CDR3 is TGTGCCAGCAGCGTAGGGATAGCGGGGCAGGAGACCCAGTACTTC. Amino acids: CASSVGIAGQETQYF.

The chain carries TRBV3-1 (or the pseudogene TRBV3-2) and TRBJ2-3; D might be TRBD1 or TRBD2, each matching 6 bases. CDR1 is LGHDT, CDR2 YNNKEL, per germline (reference sequence). V lost 0 bases to trimming and J lost 4 bases, with 14 bases between them. This CDR3 spans 16 amino acids. Written as DNA, the CDR3 is TGTGCCAGCAGCCAAGATGTCGGGGGCGGTGCAGATACGCAGTATTTT. It translates to CASSQDVGGGADTQYF.

The chain carries TRBV6-1 and TRBJ2-3; 9 bases are a match to TRBD1. V dropped 2 bases and J dropped 2; count of bases not matched to a gene: 5. CDR3 size: 16 residues. Germline loops: CDR1 MNHNS, CDR2 SASEGT. The CDR3 protein is CASSEHGTGTTDTQYF. DNA of the CDR3: TGTGCCAGCAGTGAACATGGGACAGGGACCACAGATACGCAGTATTTT.

The genes are TRBV7-8 and TRBJ1-1; D not certain. The CDR3 loop spans 14 amino acids. Germline V CDR1 and CDR2: SGHVS, FQNEAQ. Trimming removed 0 bases from V and 1 base from J, with 6 bases in between. The CDR3 region has the DNA TGTGCCAGCAGCTTAGCGGTCGGGAACACTGAAGCTTTCTTT. This codes for CASSLAVGNTEAFF.

The CDR3 bases are TGCGCCAGCAGCCAAGACCTACTCCGGGGTCGAAGTGGCTACACCTTC. Its protein product is CASSQDLLRGRSGYTF. The chain carries TRBV4-3 and TRBJ1-2; D gene unclear. Germline V gives CDR1 LGHNA, CDR2 YSLEER. There are 16 residues in the CDR3. With 0 bases removed from V and 7 bases from J, the gap between germline ends came to 18 bases.

V usage is TRBV18 and J usage is TRBJ2-5; 9 bases line up with TRBD2. V was clipped by 6 bases and J by 4 bases; unmatched bases: 6. The germline CDR1 and CDR2 sequences are KGHSH and LQKENI. There are 14 residues in the CDR3. This chain's CDR3 is CASSFSGGSETQYF. As DNA, the CDR3 is TGTGCCAGCTCCTTTAGCGGGGGATCAGAGACCCAGTACTTC.

The chain carries TRBV15 and TRBJ2-5; possible D gene TRBD1, 6 bases. Trimming stripped 2 bases from V and 5 bases from J, with 18 bases between. The CDR3 runs 16 residues. Germline loops: CDR1 LNHNV, CDR2 YYDKDF (reference sequence). The CDR3 region is CATSRLGQEDEETQYF. In DNA, the CDR3 is TGTGCCACCAGCAGATTGGGACAAGAGGACGAGGAGACCCAGTACTTC.

This clone was counted a single time. The gene calls are TRBV19 and TRBJ1-1; D is uncertain. Per the germline V gene, CDR1 is LNHDA and CDR2 is SQIVND (reference sequence). The CDR3 consists of 15 residues. Trimming pared 7 bases from V and 4 bases from J, leaving 19 bases between. CDR3 bases: TGTGCCAGTACCCCTGGAGTGTCCCCCCTCACTGAAGCTTTCTTT. It yields the protein CASTPGVSPLTEAFF.

The V call is TRBV27, the J call TRBJ2-7; D may be TRBD2 (6 bases). This CDR3 region has 16 residues. Germline V gives CDR1 MNHEY, CDR2 SMNVEV (reference sequence). V lost 4 bases, J lost 3 bases, and 19 bases lay in between. Written as DNA, the CDR3 is TGTGCCAGCAGTTCTTCTTCCGGGACTTTATTCTACGAGCAGTACGTC. This gives the protein CASSSSSGTLFYEQYV.

CDR3 region: CATSDDPPGTDTQYF. DNA of the CDR3: TGTGCCACCAGTGATGACCCCCCGGGCACAGATACGCAGTATTTT. V and J are TRBV24-1 and TRBJ2-3; D not resolved. V was clipped by 3 bases and J by 1 base, with 10 bases between them. Germline V gene data show CDR1 as KGHDR and CDR2 as SFDVKD. The CDR3 length is 15 residues.